This paragraph reports one T cell receptor (beta chain). The data originate from a study of blood T cell repertoires in COVID-19. Germline-derived CDR1 and CDR2 are GTSNPN and SVGIG (reference sequence). The V gene lost 2 bases and the J gene lost 5 bases, with 6 bases spanning the gap. There are 11 residues in the CDR3. The assay was immunoSEQ multiplex PCR, and TCRdb's table has in-frame clones only and misses some. The repertoire consists of 300,000 or so clones, with approximately 85% occurring once and the leading ten covering under 2%. Sequencing was done on a sample of peripheral blood. This receptor was identified in a woman in her fifties or sixties with acute or convalescent COVID-19. The chain uses TRBV30 and TRBJ2-5; no firm D call. CDR3: CAWSPRETQYF. CDR3 sequence (DNA): TGTGCCTGGAGTCCTCGGGAGACCCAGTACTTC.